The rows below give T cell receptor beta chains drawn from one sample of a study of human T cells and chemical hapten exposure. From the RACE reads, TCRdb called clonotypes with MiXCR, one entry per CDR3 protein. The repertoire holds about 40,000 distinct CDR3 sequences, with 10% to 13% as singletons. The sequencing used whole blood, collected in connection with sensitization to the hapten diphenylcyclopropenone (DPC). The receptor source for this set is a man between 25 and 39 years old with alopecia areata. Some clones in this sample may be carry-over from other donors' samples. The CDR3 runs from the conserved cysteine through the conserved F or W. The order of the fields is clone size, J gene, D gene, V gene, CDR3 protein, CDR3 DNA. The D gene is left open where the match is weak. Expanded clones are given a class, and other clones once, few, many or no size at all.

size: few; J: TRBJ1-3; D: NA; V: TRBV20-1; CDR3: CSARGTAGNTIYF; DNA: TGCAGTGCTAGAGGGACAGCTGGAAACACCATATATTTT
size: few; J: TRBJ1-1; D: NA; V: TRBV29-1; CDR3: CSAHDRWNTEAFF; DNA: TGCAGCGCCCACGACAGGTGGAACACTGAAGCTTTCTTT
size: many; J: TRBJ1-2; D: NA; V: TRBV29-1; CDR3: CSVVAAYGYTF; DNA: TGCAGCGTTGTGGCCGCGTATGGCTACACCTTC
size: many; J: TRBJ1-6; D: TRBD1; V: TRBV4-1; CDR3: CASSQLPGQGFSPLHF; DNA: TGCGCCAGCAGCCAACTACCGGGACAGGGGTTTTCACCCCTCCACTTT
size: many; J: TRBJ1-1; D: NA; V: TRBV5-6; CDR3: CASSFPGFAEAFF; DNA: TGTGCCAGCAGCTTTCCGGGGTTCGCTGAAGCTTTCTTT
size: many; J: TRBJ1-5; D: NA; V: TRBV12-3/TRBV12-4; CDR3: CASTTDRLPQHF; DNA: TGTGCCAGCACCACCGACCGTCTGCCCCAGCATTTT
size: many; J: TRBJ1-2; D: NA; V: TRBV6-6; CDR3: CASSREGRVSRVYGYTF; DNA: TGTGCCAGCAGCCGCGAGGGCCGGGTCTCGAGGGTTTATGGCTACACCTTC
size: NA; J: TRBJ2-3; D: NA; V: TRBV2; CDR3: CASSGGAPTVDTQYF; DNA: TGTGCCAGCAGTGGAGGGGCCCCGACCGTGGATACGCAGTATTTT
size: few; J: TRBJ1-5; D: NA; V: TRBV15; CDR3: CATSRPPNQPQHF; DNA: TGTGCCACCAGCCGGCCTCCGAATCAGCCCCAGCATTTT
size: few; J: TRBJ1-2; D: NA; V: TRBV12-3/TRBV12-4; CDR3: CATDYGYTF; DNA: TGTGCCACCGACTATGGCTACACCTTC
size: many; J: TRBJ1-6; D: TRBD1; V: TRBV20-1; CDR3: CSAAQGVRSPLHF; DNA: TGCAGTGCCGCCCAGGGGGTAAGGTCACCCCTCCACTTT
size: NA; J: TRBJ2-5; D: TRBD2; V: TRBV5-4; CDR3: CASSPKGGLGETQYF; DNA: TGTGCCAGCAGCCCAAAAGGGGGACTAGGGGAGACCCAGTACTTC
size: NA; J: TRBJ2-3; D: NA; V: TRBV5-1; CDR3: CASSLAGLDTQYF; DNA: TGCGCCAGCAGCTTGGCGGGTCTAGATACGCAGTATTTT
size: many; J: TRBJ1-1; D: NA; V: TRBV28; CDR3: CASSLWRNTEAFF; DNA: TGTGCCAGCAGTTTATGGCGAAACACTGAAGCTTTCTTT
size: few; J: TRBJ1-4; D: TRBD1; V: TRBV28; CDR3: CASSPLTGRDEKLFF; DNA: TGTGCCAGCAGTCCTCTGACAGGGAGGGATGAAAAACTGTTTTTT
size: many; J: TRBJ2-1; D: TRBD2; V: TRBV9; CDR3: CASSAGLAGVRNEQFF; DNA: TGTGCCAGCAGCGCGGGACTAGCGGGAGTACGGAATGAGCAGTTCTTC
size: many; J: TRBJ1-5; D: TRBD1; V: TRBV18; CDR3: CASSHGQGANQPQHF; DNA: TGTGCCAGCTCCCACGGACAGGGGGCCAATCAGCCCCAGCATTTT
size: many; J: TRBJ1-2; D: NA; V: TRBV2; CDR3: CASRRVYGYTF; DNA: TGTGCCAGCAGGCGGGTTTATGGCTACACCTTC
size: NA; J: TRBJ1-5; D: NA; V: TRBV2; CDR3: CASSDRIQAQHF; DNA: TGTGCCAGCAGTGATCGGATACAGGCCCAGCATTTT
size: NA; J: TRBJ2-4; D: NA; V: TRBV28; CDR3: CASSLGEPKNIQYF; DNA: TGTGCCAGCTCCCTGGGGGAACCCAAAAACATTCAGTACTTC
size: few; J: TRBJ2-3; D: NA; V: TRBV25-1; CDR3: CASSESGIAADTQYF; DNA: TGTGCCAGCAGTGAGTCTGGGATTGCCGCAGATACGCAGTATTTT
size: NA; J: TRBJ2-5; D: NA; V: TRBV5-4; CDR3: CVSSREGALSERKETQYF; DNA: TGTGTCAGCAGCCGCGAGGGAGCTCTCTCGGAGCGGAAAGAGACCCAGTACTTC
size: few; J: TRBJ1-2; D: NA; V: TRBV28; CDR3: CASSFHYGYTF; DNA: TGTGCCAGCAGTTTCCACTATGGCTACACCTTC
size: many; J: TRBJ2-4; D: TRBD1; V: TRBV7-9; CDR3: CASSQGAAKNIQYF; DNA: TGTGCCAGCAGCCAGGGGGCGGCCAAAAACATTCAGTACTTC
size: NA; J: TRBJ2-2; D: NA; V: TRBV3-1; CDR3: CASNQVFGELFF; DNA: TGTGCCAGCAACCAAGTATTTGGGGAGCTGTTTTTT
size: few; J: TRBJ1-1; D: NA; V: TRBV7-9; CDR3: CASRNRQLTEAFF; DNA: TGTGCCAGCAGGAACCGACAACTCACTGAAGCTTTCTTT
size: many; J: TRBJ2-6; D: TRBD2; V: TRBV19; CDR3: CASSGRGGQTGANVLTF; DNA: TGTGCCAGTAGTGGACGGGGGGGCCAGACTGGGGCCAACGTCCTGACTTTC
size: many; J: TRBJ2-2; D: NA; V: TRBV11-2; CDR3: CASSRRAGTRGNTGELFF; DNA: TGTGCCAGCAGCCGGCGGGCCGGGACAAGGGGAAACACCGGGGAGCTGTTTTTT
size: few; J: TRBJ2-4; D: NA; V: TRBV7-9; CDR3: CASSSGAGVTAKNIQYF; DNA: TGTGCCAGCAGCTCTGGGGCTGGGGTGACCGCCAAAAACATTCAGTACTTC
size: NA; J: TRBJ2-2; D: TRBD1; V: TRBV7-3; CDR3: CASSRDSLNTGELFF; DNA: TGTGCCAGCAGCCGGGACAGCCTGAACACCGGGGAGCTGTTTTTT
size: few; J: TRBJ1-2; D: NA; V: TRBV20-1; CDR3: CSARDSIYGYTF; DNA: TGCAGTGCTAGAGACAGCATCTATGGCTACACCTTC